The rows below give T cell receptor beta chains drawn from one sample of a study of OX40 agonist ivuxolimab in advanced cancers. Assay: immunoSEQ multiplex PCR; the TCRdb copy retains only in-frame clones and omits some. In the table there are about 69,000 clones, roughly nine tenths of which are singletons. This specimen consisted of CD4+ or CD8+ T cells sorted from blood, obtained in a trial of the OX40 agonist ivuxolimab. The receptors derive from an adult with an advanced solid tumor such as melanoma, head and neck, liver or kidney cancer. Both conserved end residues are part of each CDR3. Each record gives: D gene, clone size, V gene, CDR3 length, J gene, CDR3 protein, CDR3 DNA. D genes are given only for firm matches. The listing skips clone size in some rows; elsewhere it reads once, few, many or a size class.

d_call: NA; clone_size: NA; v_call: TRBV6-5; cdr3_length: 15; j_call: TRBJ1-1; cdr3_aa: CASSYSVRRGTEAFF; cdr3_nt: TGTGCCAGCAGTTACTCGGTCAGGAGGGGCACTGAAGCTTTCTTT
d_call: TRBD2; clone_size: once; v_call: TRBV4-1; cdr3_length: 17; j_call: TRBJ2-3; cdr3_aa: CASSQEMTSGSTDTQYF; cdr3_nt: TGCGCCAGCAGCCAAGAGATGACTAGCGGGAGCACAGATACGCAGTATTTT
d_call: TRBD1; clone_size: NA; v_call: TRBV5-1; cdr3_length: 15; j_call: TRBJ1-4; cdr3_aa: CASSFTQGRGEKLFF; cdr3_nt: TGCGCCAGCAGCTTCACACAGGGGCGAGGTGAAAAACTGTTTTTT
d_call: NA; clone_size: few; v_call: TRBV6-1; cdr3_length: 12; j_call: TRBJ1-6; cdr3_aa: CASSDWGSPLHF; cdr3_nt: TGTGCCAGCAGTGATTGGGGTTCACCCCTCCACTTT
d_call: TRBD2; clone_size: once; v_call: TRBV19; cdr3_length: 14; j_call: TRBJ2-1; cdr3_aa: CASKNGGRVNEQFF; cdr3_nt: TGTGCCAGTAAGAACGGCGGGAGGGTCAATGAGCAGTTCTTC
d_call: NA; clone_size: NA; v_call: TRBV5-4; cdr3_length: 16; j_call: TRBJ1-1; cdr3_aa: CASSLGRTNMNTEAFF; cdr3_nt: TGTGCCAGCAGCTTGGGGAGGACAAACATGAACACTGAAGCTTTCTTT
d_call: TRBD1; clone_size: NA; v_call: TRBV6-6; cdr3_length: 15; j_call: TRBJ2-7; cdr3_aa: CASSAVRDSVYEQYF; cdr3_nt: TGTGCCAGCAGTGCCGTCCGGGACAGTGTTTACGAGCAGTACTTC
d_call: NA; clone_size: NA; v_call: TRBV7-6; cdr3_length: 13; j_call: TRBJ2-2; cdr3_aa: CASSFDPTGELFF; cdr3_nt: TGTGCCAGCAGCTTCGATCCGACCGGGGAGCTGTTTTTT
d_call: TRBD2; clone_size: once; v_call: TRBV5-8; cdr3_length: 16; j_call: TRBJ2-3; cdr3_aa: CASSLGTSSFTDTQYF; cdr3_nt: TGTGCCAGCAGCTTGGGGACTAGCAGCTTCACAGATACGCAGTATTTT
d_call: TRBD1; clone_size: NA; v_call: TRBV5-1; cdr3_length: 16; j_call: TRBJ1-3; cdr3_aa: CASSLTGVLSGNTIYF; cdr3_nt: TGCGCCAGCAGCTTAACAGGGGTCCTTTCTGGAAACACCATATATTTT
d_call: NA; clone_size: NA; v_call: TRBV29-1; cdr3_length: 13; j_call: TRBJ1-5; cdr3_aa: CSVGGAGNQPQHF; cdr3_nt: TGCAGCGTTGGAGGGGCAGGGAATCAGCCCCAGCATTTT
d_call: TRBD1; clone_size: NA; v_call: TRBV27; cdr3_length: 15; j_call: TRBJ2-7; cdr3_aa: CASSRQGVPSYEQYF; cdr3_nt: TGTGCCAGCAGCCGACAGGGGGTCCCCTCCTACGAGCAGTACTTC
d_call: NA; clone_size: NA; v_call: TRBV6-6; cdr3_length: 13; j_call: TRBJ2-5; cdr3_aa: CASRTVNQETQYF; cdr3_nt: TGTGCCAGCAGGACGGTAAACCAAGAGACCCAGTACTTC
d_call: TRBD2; clone_size: NA; v_call: TRBV5-1; cdr3_length: 16; j_call: TRBJ2-2; cdr3_aa: CASSLDGRAKGGELFF; cdr3_nt: TGCGCCAGCAGCTTGGACGGGAGGGCCAAGGGCGGGGAGCTGTTTTTT
d_call: TRBD2; clone_size: NA; v_call: TRBV11-3; cdr3_length: 15; j_call: TRBJ2-3; cdr3_aa: CASSKRSGDRDTQYF; cdr3_nt: TGTGCCAGCAGCAAACGTAGCGGGGACCGAGATACGCAGTATTTT
d_call: NA; clone_size: NA; v_call: TRBV11-2; cdr3_length: 14; j_call: TRBJ1-4; cdr3_aa: CASSLGATNEKLFF; cdr3_nt: TGTGCCAGCAGCTTGGGGGCAACTAATGAAAAACTGTTTTTT
d_call: NA; clone_size: NA; v_call: TRBV21-1; cdr3_length: 16; j_call: TRBJ1-1; cdr3_aa: CASSKLQGRVNTEAFF; cdr3_nt: TGTGCCAGCAGCAAATTACAGGGGCGAGTGAACACTGAAGCTTTCTTT
d_call: TRBD1; clone_size: once; v_call: TRBV7-9; cdr3_length: 14; j_call: TRBJ1-4; cdr3_aa: CASSSGTVNEKLFF; cdr3_nt: TGTGCCAGCAGCTCCGGGACAGTGAATGAAAAACTGTTTTTT
d_call: TRBD2; clone_size: NA; v_call: TRBV7-3; cdr3_length: 14; j_call: TRBJ2-1; cdr3_aa: CASSPSGSRDEQFF; cdr3_nt: TGTGCCAGCAGCCCTAGCGGGAGTAGAGATGAGCAGTTCTTC
d_call: NA; clone_size: NA; v_call: TRBV6-6; cdr3_length: 12; j_call: TRBJ1-2; cdr3_aa: CASSSTSYGYTF; cdr3_nt: TGTGCCAGCAGTTCTACGTCCTATGGCTACACCTTC
d_call: NA; clone_size: NA; v_call: TRBV10-3; cdr3_length: 16; j_call: TRBJ1-4; cdr3_aa: CAISDPPGTTNEKLFF; cdr3_nt: TGTGCCATCAGTGACCCCCCGGGCACAACTAATGAAAAACTGTTTTTT
d_call: TRBD2; clone_size: NA; v_call: TRBV27; cdr3_length: 15; j_call: TRBJ2-3; cdr3_aa: CASQTSGRATDTQYF; cdr3_nt: TGTGCCAGCCAAACTAGCGGGAGGGCCACAGATACGCAGTATTTT
d_call: NA; clone_size: NA; v_call: TRBV7-9; cdr3_length: 17; j_call: TRBJ2-5; cdr3_aa: CASSSQGGEGLIETQYF; cdr3_nt: TGTGCCAGCAGCTCCCAGGGGGGGGAGGGCCTGATTGAGACCCAGTACTTC
d_call: NA; clone_size: NA; v_call: TRBV2; cdr3_length: 15; j_call: TRBJ1-5; cdr3_aa: CASRAFEGSNQPQHF; cdr3_nt: TGTGCCAGCAGGGCCTTTGAGGGGAGTAATCAGCCCCAGCATTTT
d_call: NA; clone_size: once; v_call: TRBV6-1; cdr3_length: 18; j_call: TRBJ1-2; cdr3_aa: CASSERTTGRWGDYGYTF; cdr3_nt: TGTGCCAGCAGTGAGCGTACTACGGGACGGTGGGGTGACTATGGCTACACCTTC
d_call: TRBD1; clone_size: NA; v_call: TRBV28; cdr3_length: 14; j_call: TRBJ2-7; cdr3_aa: CASRKTGGSYEQYF; cdr3_nt: TGTGCCAGCAGGAAGACAGGGGGATCCTACGAGCAGTACTTC
d_call: NA; clone_size: NA; v_call: TRBV11-2; cdr3_length: 15; j_call: TRBJ2-2; cdr3_aa: CASSLGPANTGELFF; cdr3_nt: TGTGCCAGCAGCTTAGGGCCAGCGAACACCGGGGAGCTGTTTTTT
d_call: NA; clone_size: NA; v_call: TRBV28; cdr3_length: 12; j_call: TRBJ1-2; cdr3_aa: CASSSRGVGYTF; cdr3_nt: TGTGCCAGCAGTTCTCGAGGGGTGGGCTACACCTTC
d_call: NA; clone_size: NA; v_call: TRBV6-6; cdr3_length: 12; j_call: TRBJ1-5; cdr3_aa: CASSYPQQPQHF; cdr3_nt: TGTGCCAGCAGTTACCCCCAACAGCCCCAGCATTTT
d_call: NA; clone_size: NA; v_call: TRBV7-3; cdr3_length: 13; j_call: TRBJ2-7; cdr3_aa: CASSSPDSYEQYF; cdr3_nt: TGTGCCAGCAGCTCTCCTGACAGCTACGAGCAGTACTTC
d_call: NA; clone_size: NA; v_call: TRBV6-5; cdr3_length: 16; j_call: TRBJ1-5; cdr3_aa: CASSWAGVYSNQPQHF; cdr3_nt: TGTGCCAGCAGTTGGGCCGGGGTATATAGCAATCAGCCCCAGCATTTT
d_call: TRBD2; clone_size: NA; v_call: TRBV11-3; cdr3_length: 17; j_call: TRBJ2-1; cdr3_aa: CASSHNVVTSNYNEQFF; cdr3_nt: TGTGCCAGCAGCCACAACGTAGTGACTAGCAATTACAATGAGCAGTTCTTC
d_call: NA; clone_size: NA; v_call: TRBV10-1; cdr3_length: 18; j_call: TRBJ2-2; cdr3_aa: CASTHFKDNPSNTGELFF; cdr3_nt: TGCGCCAGTACGCACTTCAAGGACAACCCGAGTAACACCGGGGAGCTGTTTTTT
d_call: NA; clone_size: NA; v_call: TRBV6-5; cdr3_length: 11; j_call: TRBJ2-3; cdr3_aa: CASLHRDTQYF; cdr3_nt: TGTGCCAGTTTACACCGCGATACGCAGTATTTT
d_call: NA; clone_size: NA; v_call: TRBV11-2; cdr3_length: 17; j_call: TRBJ2-3; cdr3_aa: CASSLGQPDPNTDTQYF; cdr3_nt: TGTGCCAGCAGCTTAGGACAGCCCGATCCGAACACAGATACGCAGTATTTT
d_call: NA; clone_size: NA; v_call: TRBV7-6; cdr3_length: 14; j_call: TRBJ2-3; cdr3_aa: CASSPRETTDTQYF; cdr3_nt: TGTGCCAGCAGCCCCCGGGAGACCACAGATACGCAGTATTTT
d_call: NA; clone_size: NA; v_call: TRBV7-2; cdr3_length: 15; j_call: TRBJ2-7; cdr3_aa: CASSLEAGPTYEQYF; cdr3_nt: TGTGCCAGCAGCTTGGAGGCAGGGCCTACTTACGAGCAGTACTTC
d_call: TRBD1; clone_size: NA; v_call: TRBV5-1; cdr3_length: 13; j_call: TRBJ1-2; cdr3_aa: CASSPGQGDGYTF; cdr3_nt: TGCGCCAGCAGCCCGGGACAGGGAGATGGCTACACCTTC
d_call: TRBD2; clone_size: NA; v_call: TRBV27; cdr3_length: 16; j_call: TRBJ2-7; cdr3_aa: CASSYQGLAGVHEQYF; cdr3_nt: TGTGCCAGCAGTTACCAAGGACTAGCGGGAGTTCACGAGCAGTACTTC
d_call: NA; clone_size: NA; v_call: TRBV6-5; cdr3_length: 11; j_call: TRBJ2-7; cdr3_aa: CASTPFGEQYF; cdr3_nt: TGTGCCAGCACCCCTTTTGGGGAGCAGTACTTC
d_call: NA; clone_size: NA; v_call: TRBV27; cdr3_length: 15; j_call: TRBJ2-1; cdr3_aa: CASSLSRIVPNEQFF; cdr3_nt: TGTGCCAGCAGTTTATCGAGGATAGTCCCCAATGAGCAGTTCTTC